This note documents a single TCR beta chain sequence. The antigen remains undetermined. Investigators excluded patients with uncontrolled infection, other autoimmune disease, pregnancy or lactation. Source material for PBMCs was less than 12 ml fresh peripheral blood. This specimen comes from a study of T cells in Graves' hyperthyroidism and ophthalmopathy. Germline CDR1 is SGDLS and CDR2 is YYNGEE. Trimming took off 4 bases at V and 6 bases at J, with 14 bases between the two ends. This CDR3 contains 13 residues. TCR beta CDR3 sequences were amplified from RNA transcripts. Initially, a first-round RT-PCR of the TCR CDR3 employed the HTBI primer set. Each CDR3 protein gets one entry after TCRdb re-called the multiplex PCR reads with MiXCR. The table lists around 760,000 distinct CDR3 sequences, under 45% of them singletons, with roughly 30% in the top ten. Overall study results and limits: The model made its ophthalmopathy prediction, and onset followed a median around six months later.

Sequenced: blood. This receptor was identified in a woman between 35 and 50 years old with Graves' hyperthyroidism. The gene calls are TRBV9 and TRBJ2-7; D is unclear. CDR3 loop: CASSLAATSEQYF. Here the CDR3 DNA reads TGTGCCAGCAGCTTAGCCGCGACAAGCGAGCAGTACTTC.